The clone carrying this T cell receptor beta chain was seen a handful of times. Antigen: not known. The data derive from a study of tumor-infiltrating lymphocytes in primary liver carcinoma. From about 0.45 ug total RNA, TCR beta cDNA was generated with a primer in the constant region. Library construction for TCR beta comprised three nested multiplex PCR rounds performed with slightly modified ARM-PCR. The two initial PCR rounds, approximately 10 cycles each, used TRBV1-TRBV30 forward and C-beta reverse primers. TCRdb recomputed calls from the multiplex PCR reads with MiXCR, one row per CDR3 protein. This sample has about 350,000 distinct CDR3 sequences; less than 65% occur once, and the top ten carry about 6%. Study-level results: Tumors reached a significantly greater top-250-clone fraction than blood did (p = 0.039).

Blood RNA came from unsorted whole blood; germline DNA was also extracted. The CDR3 loop spans 15 amino acids. The germline V and J ends were trimmed by 5 bases and 1 base, with 9 bases remaining between them. V is TRBV12-3 or TRBV12-4 and J is TRBJ2-6; D is undetermined. This clonotype was sampled from a man aged 40-50 years with primary liver carcinoma and hepatitis B virus infection. Sequencing input: peripheral blood. The DNA for the CDR3 is TGTGCCAGCAGTGGGTGGGCTTCTGGGGCCAACGTCCTGACTTTC. Its translation is CASSGWASGANVLTF.